This T cell receptor beta chain was documented in a study of PD-1 blockade in classical Hodgkin lymphoma. Time point reported: cycle 4 day 1 (C4D1), after 5 to 7 weeks of nivolumab. Every one of the patients relapsed after autologous stem cell transplantation (brentuximab vedotin exposure was variable). A word on this clone: The antigen is undetermined.

Study-wide results and limits: Patients with a complete response exhibited baseline diversity comparable to newly diagnosed patients.

Using immunoSEQ multiplex PCR, the repertoire was profiled, and TCRdb retains in-frame clones only, with some absent. The repertoire includes under 130,000 clones, approximately 89% of them detected once, and under 20% sits in the top ten. The trim removed 2 bases at V and 4 bases at J, leaving 5 bases unmatched. Germline V gene sequence: CDR1 MNHNS, CDR2 SASEGT. This CDR3 has 14 residues. The material was peripheral blood mononuclear cells (PBMCs), obtained before the fourth cycle of nivolumab. The clonotype comes from a human donor with classical Hodgkin lymphoma. V usage is TRBV6-1 and J usage is TRBJ2-7, with TRBD2 matching over 7 bases. The CDR3 region is CASSERREPYEQYF. The CDR3 DNA follows: TGTGCCAGCAGTGAAAGGCGGGAGCCATACGAGCAGTACTTC.